These 2 T cell receptor beta chains share one sample of origin, sequenced in a study of shared clonotypes between healthy human individuals (dated by TCRdb to 2019 to 2021). The library relied on the immunoSEQ multiplex PCR assay. TCRdb retrieved this table from immuneACCESS and kept in-frame rearrangements only. Not all clones are present; in checked studies, unresolved V genes account for under half, and no reason is known for the remainder. The sample table holds about 480,000 clones, of which about 79% were seen once. Around 13% of the sample belongs to the ten largest clones. Sequencing was performed on PBMCs. The receptors derive from a woman in her forties in good health. Some clones in this sample may be carry-over from other donors' samples.

This clone was counted a single time. One base separates it from a far larger clone, so it is likely a read error. This sample includes further DNA sequences coding for the same CDR3. The chain is built from TRBV2 and TRBJ1-1; weak D call: TRBD1 (5 bases). The CDR3 is 13 amino acids. CDR1 is SNHLY, CDR2 FYNNEI, per germline. The CDR3 loop reads CASSVGGGTEAFF. As DNA, the CDR3 is TGTGCCAGTAGTGTGGGGGGTGGGACTGAAGCTTTCTTT.

This clone was seen a few times. The chain carries TRBV27 and TRBJ1-5; D remains unclear. Germline CDR1 and CDR2: MNHEY and SMNVEV (reference sequence). Trimming took off 3 bases at V and 5 bases at J, with 5 bases between the two ends. The CDR3 totals 12 residues. CDR3 amino acids: CASSFLDQPQHF. The CDR3 DNA is TGTGCCAGCAGTTTCTTGGATCAGCCCCAGCATTTT.